This T cell receptor beta chain originates from a study of blood T cell repertoires in COVID-19. Study-level background: T cells, B-cell-depleted T cells, or PBMCs provided the cDNA or gDNA that served as material.

Between the trimmed V and J ends, which lost 4 bases and 3 bases, there was a span of 13 bases. This CDR3 region has 14 residues. The V gene's germline CDR1 is SGHTA and CDR2 FQGNSA. How the authors handled the data: Nucleated cell counts were estimated from reference gene primer amplification. Clones were sequenced by immunoSEQ multiplex PCR, and TCRdb holds only the in-frame ones, with some missing. The V and J calls and the clone size are those of that table, but D and trimming were determined from the DNA. The profile shows around 130,000 clones, 85% to 90% of them singletons. The sequenced material came from peripheral blood. The V gene is TRBV7-2, the J gene TRBJ2-7, with TRBD2 as a possible D gene (6 bases). This TCR was recovered from a man in his 60s with acute or convalescent COVID-19. The CDR3 protein is CASSSTGGSYEQYF. The DNA of the CDR3 is TGTGCCAGCAGCTCCACAGGAGGGAGCTACGAGCAGTACTTC.